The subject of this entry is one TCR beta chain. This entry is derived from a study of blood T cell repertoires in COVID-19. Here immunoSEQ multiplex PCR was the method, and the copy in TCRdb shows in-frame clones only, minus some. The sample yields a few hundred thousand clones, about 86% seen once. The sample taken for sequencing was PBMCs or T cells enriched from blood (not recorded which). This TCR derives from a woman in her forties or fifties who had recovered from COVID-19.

The DNA of the CDR3 is TGTGCCAGCAGTTACCCTTCGGGATTTAGCAATCAGCCCCAGCATTTT. Translation: CASSYPSGFSNQPQHF. The chain has TRBV6-6 and TRBJ1-5, with D hard to call. Germline CDR1 and CDR2: MNHNY and SVGAGI (reference sequence). Trimming shortened V by 2 bases and J by 0 bases, and 11 bases separated the two germline ends. The CDR3 is made up of 16 amino acids.